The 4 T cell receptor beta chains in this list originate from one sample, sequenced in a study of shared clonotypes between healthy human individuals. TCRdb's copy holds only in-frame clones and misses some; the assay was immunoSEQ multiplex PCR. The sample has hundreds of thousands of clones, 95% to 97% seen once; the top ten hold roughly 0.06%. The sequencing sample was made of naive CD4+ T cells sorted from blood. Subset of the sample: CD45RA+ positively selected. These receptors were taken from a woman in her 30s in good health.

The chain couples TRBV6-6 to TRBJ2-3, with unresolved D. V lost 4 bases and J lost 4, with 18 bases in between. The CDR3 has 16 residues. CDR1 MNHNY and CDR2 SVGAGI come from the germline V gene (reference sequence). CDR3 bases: TGTGCCAGCAGTTCAGTGTCGTTGAGTTCTGCAGATACGCAGTATTTT. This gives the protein CASSSVSLSSADTQYF.

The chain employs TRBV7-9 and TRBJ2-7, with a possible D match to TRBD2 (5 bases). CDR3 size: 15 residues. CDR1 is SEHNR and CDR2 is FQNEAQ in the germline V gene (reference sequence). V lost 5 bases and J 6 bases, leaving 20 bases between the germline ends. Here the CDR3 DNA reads TGTGCCAGCAGCCCATCTTCGTGGGAGCTCCGCGAGCAGTACTTC. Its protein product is CASSPSSWELREQYF.

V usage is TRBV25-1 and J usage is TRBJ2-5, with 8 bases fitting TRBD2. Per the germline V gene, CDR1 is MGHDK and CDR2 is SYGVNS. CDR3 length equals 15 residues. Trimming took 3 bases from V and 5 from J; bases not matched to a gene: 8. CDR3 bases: TGTGCCAGCAGTGACCCGAGCGGGAGTGGGGAGACCCAGTACTTC. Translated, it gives CASSDPSGSGETQYF.

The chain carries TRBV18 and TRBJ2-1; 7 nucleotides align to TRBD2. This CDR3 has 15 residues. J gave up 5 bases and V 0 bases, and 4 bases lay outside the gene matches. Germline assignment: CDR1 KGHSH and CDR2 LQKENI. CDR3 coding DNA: TGTGCCAGCTCACCACCCAGCGGGACGGACAATGAGCAGTTCTTC. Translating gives CASSPPSGTDNEQFF. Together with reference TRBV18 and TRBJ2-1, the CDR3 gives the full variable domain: NAGVMQNPRHLVRRRGQEARLRCSPMKGHSHVYWYRQLPEEGLKFMVYLQKENIIDESGMPKERFSAEFPKEGPSILRIQQVVRGDSAAYFCASSPPSGTDNEQFFGPGTRLTVL.